The rows below give T cell receptor beta chains drawn from one sample of a study of blood T cell repertoires in COVID-19. The data were produced by immunoSEQ multiplex PCR, yet TCRdb's version contains in-frame clones alone and is incomplete. Of over 300,000 clones listed, 89% are singletons. The source material was peripheral blood. These receptors were taken from a man aged 18 to 29 who had recovered from COVID-19. The CDR3 runs from the conserved cysteine through the conserved F or W. Fields, in order: CDR3 protein, CDR3 DNA, J gene, D gene, clone size, V gene. D genes are given only for firm matches. Not every row has a clone size; where given, it reads once, few, many or a size class.

CDR3 protein: CASTDGYQPQHF
CDR3 DNA: TGTGCCAGCACCGACGGGTATCAGCCCCAGCATTTT
J gene: TRBJ1-5
D gene: -
clone size: -
V gene: TRBV12-3/TRBV12-4

CDR3 protein: CASSLWRDGTEAFF
CDR3 DNA: TGCGCCAGCAGCCTTTGGAGGGACGGCACTGAAGCTTTCTTT
J gene: TRBJ1-1
D gene: -
clone size: -
V gene: TRBV5-1

CDR3 protein: CASSDSETGEVYGYTF
CDR3 DNA: TGTGCCAGCAGTGACTCGGAGACAGGGGAGGTCTATGGCTACACCTTC
J gene: TRBJ1-2
D gene: TRBD1
clone size: -
V gene: TRBV6-4

CDR3 protein: CASRSTGGAFNEQFF
CDR3 DNA: TGTGCCAGCAGATCTACAGGGGGCGCCTTCAATGAGCAGTTCTTC
J gene: TRBJ2-1
D gene: TRBD1
clone size: -
V gene: TRBV6-5

CDR3 protein: CASSVGGLGGYNEQFF
CDR3 DNA: TGTGCCAGCAGCGTAGGAGGGCTAGGGGGATACAATGAGCAGTTCTTC
J gene: TRBJ2-1
D gene: -
clone size: -
V gene: TRBV9

CDR3 protein: CASSMQGGQEQFF
CDR3 DNA: TGTGCCAGTAGTATGCAGGGGGGTCAGGAGCAGTTCTTC
J gene: TRBJ2-1
D gene: -
clone size: -
V gene: TRBV19

CDR3 protein: CASSGGGAEDTQYF
CDR3 DNA: TGTGCCAGCAGTGGGGGGGGCGCGGAAGATACGCAGTATTTT
J gene: TRBJ2-3
D gene: -
clone size: -
V gene: TRBV25-1

CDR3 protein: CASSLQSRNTEAFF
CDR3 DNA: TGTGCCAGCAGCCTACAGTCTCGGAACACTGAAGCTTTCTTT
J gene: TRBJ1-1
D gene: -
clone size: -
V gene: TRBV7-9

CDR3 protein: CASSTQWASGGGEQFF
CDR3 DNA: TGTGCCAGCAGCACCCAGTGGGCTAGCGGAGGGGGTGAGCAGTTCTTC
J gene: TRBJ2-1
D gene: -
clone size: -
V gene: TRBV5-4

CDR3 protein: CATSRDLLGGYEQYF
CDR3 DNA: TGTGCCACCAGCAGAGATCTTTTGGGGGGCTACGAGCAGTACTTC
J gene: TRBJ2-7
D gene: -
clone size: few
V gene: TRBV15

CDR3 protein: CASGATPNYGYTF
CDR3 DNA: TGTGCCAGCGGGGCAACTCCTAACTATGGCTACACCTTC
J gene: TRBJ1-2
D gene: -
clone size: once
V gene: TRBV7-9

CDR3 protein: CASSPRPSGIHEQYF
CDR3 DNA: TGTGCCAGCAGCCCCAGGCCTAGCGGGATCCACGAGCAGTACTTC
J gene: TRBJ2-7
D gene: TRBD2
clone size: -
V gene: TRBV2

CDR3 protein: CASYASGVSTDTQYF
CDR3 DNA: TGTGCCAGCTACGCTAGCGGTGTTAGCACAGATACGCAGTATTTT
J gene: TRBJ2-3
D gene: TRBD2
clone size: -
V gene: TRBV6-4

CDR3 protein: CASSDRASNQPQHF
CDR3 DNA: TGTGCCAGCAGTGACAGGGCCAGCAATCAGCCCCAGCATTTT
J gene: TRBJ1-5
D gene: -
clone size: -
V gene: TRBV2

CDR3 protein: CASSRGGPYEQYF
CDR3 DNA: TGTGCCAGCAGCCGAGGGGGCCCCTACGAGCAGTACTTC
J gene: TRBJ2-7
D gene: TRBD1
clone size: -
V gene: TRBV28

CDR3 protein: CASSIPGDQPQHF
CDR3 DNA: TGTGCCAGTAGTATACCCGGGGATCAGCCCCAGCATTTT
J gene: TRBJ1-5
D gene: -
clone size: -
V gene: TRBV19

CDR3 protein: CASSQTGDRDRGEKLFF
CDR3 DNA: TGCGCCAGCAGCCAGACGGGGGACAGGGATCGCGGTGAAAAACTGTTTTTT
J gene: TRBJ1-4
D gene: TRBD1
clone size: -
V gene: TRBV4-1

CDR3 protein: CATSRRQGLDEQYF
CDR3 DNA: TGTGCCACCAGCAGACGCCAGGGTCTCGACGAGCAGTACTTC
J gene: TRBJ2-7
D gene: -
clone size: -
V gene: TRBV15

CDR3 protein: CAISKADLQETQYF
CDR3 DNA: TGTGCCATCAGTAAGGCAGACTTACAAGAGACCCAGTACTTC
J gene: TRBJ2-5
D gene: -
clone size: -
V gene: TRBV10-3

CDR3 protein: CASSSRLEQETQYF
CDR3 DNA: TGTGCCAGCAGCTCGCGTCTTGAACAAGAGACCCAGTACTTC
J gene: TRBJ2-5
D gene: -
clone size: -
V gene: TRBV7-2

CDR3 protein: CASSSSGGSGTDTQYF
CDR3 DNA: TGTGCCAGCAGCTCCTCAGGGGGTTCGGGCACAGATACGCAGTATTTT
J gene: TRBJ2-3
D gene: TRBD1
clone size: -
V gene: TRBV5-4

CDR3 protein: CASSQHPKGVADTQYF
CDR3 DNA: TGCGCCAGCAGCCAACACCCGAAAGGGGTTGCAGATACGCAGTATTTT
J gene: TRBJ2-3
D gene: -
clone size: -
V gene: TRBV4-3

CDR3 protein: CASSQDSNEQFF
CDR3 DNA: TGTGCCAGCAGCCAAGATAGCAATGAGCAGTTCTTC
J gene: TRBJ2-1
D gene: -
clone size: -
V gene: TRBV3-1/TRBV3-2

CDR3 protein: CAWSLGTSGFSDTQYF
CDR3 DNA: TGTGCCTGGAGTTTAGGGACTAGCGGGTTTTCAGATACGCAGTATTTT
J gene: TRBJ2-3
D gene: TRBD2
clone size: -
V gene: TRBV30